This T cell receptor (beta chain) was obtained from a study of T cell responses to AZD1222 COVID-19 vaccine. General study findings and limits: Clonal diversity was possibly underestimated, and white British individuals and females predominated among donors. Unmutated variant regions are reportedly the target of nearly half of TCRs that are spike-specific. Two doses of AZD1222 preceded a rise in Spike-specific TCR breadth and depth.

Profiled with immunoSEQ multiplex PCR; TCRdb holds only in-frame clones, not every one. The repertoire holds approximately 120,000 clones, with more than 70% as singletons. This CDR3 has 17 amino acids. Germline values: CDR1 SGDLS, CDR2 YYNGEE. J lost 8 bases, V lost 4 bases, and 15 bases had no gene match. To note about this clone: Its cognate antigen is unknown.

The starting material was peripheral blood, obtained on day 0 of AZD1222 vaccination. The chain is built from TRBV9 and TRBJ2-1, with 10 bases matching TRBD1. The sequence came from an adult in good health. CDR3 DNA sequence: TGTGCCAGCAGCCCATGGACAGGGGGAACTCCCCTGGATGAGCAGTTCTTC. Protein sequence: CASSPWTGGTPLDEQFF.